This TCR beta chain was documented in a study of cytomegalovirus exposure and HLA in healthy donors. This clone has only a few counts. The antigen remains undetermined. Whole-study findings and limits: Rare TCR sequences predominated, though certain public TCRs were found in many donors. Serostatus for CMV was the only available immune exposure information. It was 164 TCR beta chains that were listed as cytomegalovirus-associated.

The germline V gene encodes CDR1 MNHNS and CDR2 SASEGT. The CDR3 is 15 amino acids. The V and J ends lost 3 bases and 0 bases respectively, with 9 bases between them. The study ran its PCR with 60 Vbeta and 13 Jbeta primers. The authors' processing: Per a later analysis, the number of unique TCR beta chains was about 80 million, of which some 9.9 million were shared. Here immunoSEQ multiplex PCR was the method, and the copy in TCRdb shows in-frame clones only, minus some. Clone size and V and J calls were adopted from that table, with D and trimming inferred from the DNA. The data contain fewer than 200,000 clones, about 70% of them singletons.

The sequenced sample was PBMCs. The sequence came from a woman aged 25 to 45 in good health and CMV-seronegative. V and J are TRBV6-1 and TRBJ2-1; D ambiguous. CDR3 DNA sequence: TGTGCCAGCAGTGAGGGCGTAAGCTCCTACAATGAGCAGTTCTTC. It yields the protein CASSEGVSSYNEQFF.